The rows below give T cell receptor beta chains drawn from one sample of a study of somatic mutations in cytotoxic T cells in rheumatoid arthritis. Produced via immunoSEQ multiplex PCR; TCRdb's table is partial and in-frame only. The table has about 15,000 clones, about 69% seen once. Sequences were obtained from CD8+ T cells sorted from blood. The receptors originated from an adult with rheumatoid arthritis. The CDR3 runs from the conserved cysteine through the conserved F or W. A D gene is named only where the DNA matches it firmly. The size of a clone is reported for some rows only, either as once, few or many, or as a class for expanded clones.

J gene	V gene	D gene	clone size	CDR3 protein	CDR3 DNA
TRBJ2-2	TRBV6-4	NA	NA	CASTPTGDSTGELFF	TGTGCCAGCACCCCAACAGGGGACTCTACCGGGGAGCTGTTTTTT
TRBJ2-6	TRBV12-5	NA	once	CASGHAHCGQSRANVLTF	TGTGCTAGTGGTCATGCGCATTGCGGACAAAGTCGGGCCAACGTCCTGACTTTC
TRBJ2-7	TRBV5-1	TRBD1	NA	CASSSRDSFYEQYF	TGCGCCAGCAGCTCCCGGGACAGCTTCTACGAGCAGTACTTC
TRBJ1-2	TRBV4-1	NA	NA	CASSQVEGDYGYTF	TGCGCCAGCAGCCAAGTGGAAGGGGACTATGGCTACACCTTC
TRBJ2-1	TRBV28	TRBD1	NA	CASLLRGLSYNEQFF	TGTGCCAGCCTACTCAGGGGGCTCTCCTACAATGAGCAGTTCTTC
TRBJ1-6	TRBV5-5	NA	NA	CASSPTGKRGYNSPLHF	TGTGCCAGCAGCCCGACGGGGAAAAGGGGGTATAATTCACCCCTCCACTTT
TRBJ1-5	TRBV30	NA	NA	CAWSPIDTISGPQHF	TGTGCCTGGAGTCCCATCGACACCATCTCGGGGCCCCAGCATTTT
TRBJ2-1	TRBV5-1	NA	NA	CASSHRGGGPQLYNEQFF	TGCGCCAGCAGCCATAGGGGTGGCGGGCCACAACTCTACAATGAGCAGTTCTTC
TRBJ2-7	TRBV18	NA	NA	CASSPLWGLSYEQYF	TGTGCCAGCTCACCATTATGGGGCCTCTCCTACGAGCAGTACTTC
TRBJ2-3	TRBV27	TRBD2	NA	CASMSGGAVTQYF	TGTGCCAGCATGAGCGGGGGGGCCGTTACGCAGTATTTT
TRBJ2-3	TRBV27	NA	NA	CASSWGGGYTDTQYF	TGTGCCAGCAGTTGGGGCGGGGGCTACACAGATACGCAGTATTTT
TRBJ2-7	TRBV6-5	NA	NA	CASSGTNNYEQYF	TGTGCCAGCAGTGGGACAAATAACTACGAGCAGTACTTC
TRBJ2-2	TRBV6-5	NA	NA	CASRLQPNTGELFF	TGTGCCAGCAGATTACAGCCGAACACCGGGGAGCTGTTTTTT
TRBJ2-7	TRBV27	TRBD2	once	CASSLTSGMLRGQYF	TGTGCCAGCAGTCTGACTAGCGGGATGCTACGTGGGCAGTACTTC
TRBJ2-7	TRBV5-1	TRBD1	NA	CASSLGQGANEQYF	TGCGCCAGCAGCCTTGGACAGGGGGCGAATGAGCAGTACTTC
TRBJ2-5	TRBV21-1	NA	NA	CASSVPQETQYF	TGTGCCAGCAGCGTGCCCCAAGAGACCCAGTACTTC
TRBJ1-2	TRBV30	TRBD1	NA	CAWSVKGAGGNYYGYTF	TGTGCCTGGAGTGTAAAGGGGGCAGGGGGAAATTACTATGGCTACACCTTC
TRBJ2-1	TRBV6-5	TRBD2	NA	CASSTGLAEQFF	TGTGCCAGCAGCACCGGACTAGCGGAGCAGTTCTTC
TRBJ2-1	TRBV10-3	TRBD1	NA	CAISRNRGSSYNEQFF	TGTGCCATCAGTCGCAACAGGGGGAGCTCCTACAATGAGCAGTTCTTC
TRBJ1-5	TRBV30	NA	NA	CAWRGDGNQPQHF	TGTGCCTGGAGGGGGGATGGCAATCAGCCCCAGCATTTT
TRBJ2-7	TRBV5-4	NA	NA	CASSSGEKVIYEQYF	TGTGCCAGCAGCTCAGGGGAGAAAGTTATCTACGAGCAGTACTTC
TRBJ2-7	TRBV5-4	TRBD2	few	CASRNSGGALEQYF	TGTGCCAGCAGGAATAGCGGGGGGGCCCTCGAGCAGTACTTC
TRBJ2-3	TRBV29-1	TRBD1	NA	CSVATGMTDTQYF	TGCAGCGTTGCGACAGGGATGACAGATACGCAGTATTTT
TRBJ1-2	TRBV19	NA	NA	CASSIGVFDYGYTF	TGTGCCAGTAGTATTGGCGTGTTCGACTATGGCTACACCTTC
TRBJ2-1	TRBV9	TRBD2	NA	CASSVWASGGDEQFF	TGTGCCAGCAGCGTATGGGCTAGCGGGGGGGATGAGCAGTTCTTC
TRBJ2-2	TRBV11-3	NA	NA	CASSYLTGELFF	TGTGCCAGCAGCTACCTTACCGGGGAGCTGTTTTTT
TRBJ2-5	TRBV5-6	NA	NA	CASSLGLGSWETQYF	TGTGCCAGCAGCTTGGGTCTGGGGTCCTGGGAGACCCAGTACTTC
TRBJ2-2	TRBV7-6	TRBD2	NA	CASSLAVLAGGPAGELFF	TGTGCCAGCAGCTTAGCGGTACTAGCGGGAGGGCCAGCCGGGGAGCTGTTTTTT
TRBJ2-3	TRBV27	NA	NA	CASSSLDSTDTQYF	TGTGCCAGCAGTTCCCTAGATAGCACAGATACGCAGTATTTT
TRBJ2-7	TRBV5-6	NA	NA	CASSLGDSSYEQYF	TGTGCCAGCAGCTTGGGGGATAGCTCCTACGAGCAGTACTTC
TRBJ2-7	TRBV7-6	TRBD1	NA	CASSPDRPISYEQYF	TGTGCCAGCAGCCCGGACAGGCCGATTTCCTACGAGCAGTACTTC
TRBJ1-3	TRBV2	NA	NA	CASRVAPGLSSGNTIYF	TGTGCCAGCAGGGTCGCGCCAGGGTTGAGCTCTGGAAACACCATATATTTT
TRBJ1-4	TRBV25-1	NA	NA	CASSATVDEELFF	TGTGCCAGCAGTGCTACAGTTGACGAGGAACTGTTTTTT
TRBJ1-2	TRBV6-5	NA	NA	CASSYTVGYGYTF	TGTGCCAGCAGTTACACGGTTGGCTATGGCTACACCTTC
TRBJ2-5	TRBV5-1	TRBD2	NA	CASSLGLAGEETQYF	TGCGCCAGCAGCTTGGGACTAGCGGGAGAAGAGACCCAGTACTTC